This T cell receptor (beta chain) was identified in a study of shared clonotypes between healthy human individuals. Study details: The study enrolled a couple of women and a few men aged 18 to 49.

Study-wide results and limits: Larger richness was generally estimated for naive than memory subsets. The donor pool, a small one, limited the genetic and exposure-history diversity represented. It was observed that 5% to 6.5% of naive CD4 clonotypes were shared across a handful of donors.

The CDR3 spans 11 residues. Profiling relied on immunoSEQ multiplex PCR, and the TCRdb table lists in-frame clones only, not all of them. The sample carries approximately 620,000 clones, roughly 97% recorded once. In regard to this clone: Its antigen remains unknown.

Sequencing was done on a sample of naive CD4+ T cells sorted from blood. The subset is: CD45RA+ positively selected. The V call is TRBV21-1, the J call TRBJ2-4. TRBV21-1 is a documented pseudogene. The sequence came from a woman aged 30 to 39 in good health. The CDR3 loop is CASSRLNIQYF. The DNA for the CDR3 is TGTGCCAGCAGCAGATTGAACATTCAGTACTTC.